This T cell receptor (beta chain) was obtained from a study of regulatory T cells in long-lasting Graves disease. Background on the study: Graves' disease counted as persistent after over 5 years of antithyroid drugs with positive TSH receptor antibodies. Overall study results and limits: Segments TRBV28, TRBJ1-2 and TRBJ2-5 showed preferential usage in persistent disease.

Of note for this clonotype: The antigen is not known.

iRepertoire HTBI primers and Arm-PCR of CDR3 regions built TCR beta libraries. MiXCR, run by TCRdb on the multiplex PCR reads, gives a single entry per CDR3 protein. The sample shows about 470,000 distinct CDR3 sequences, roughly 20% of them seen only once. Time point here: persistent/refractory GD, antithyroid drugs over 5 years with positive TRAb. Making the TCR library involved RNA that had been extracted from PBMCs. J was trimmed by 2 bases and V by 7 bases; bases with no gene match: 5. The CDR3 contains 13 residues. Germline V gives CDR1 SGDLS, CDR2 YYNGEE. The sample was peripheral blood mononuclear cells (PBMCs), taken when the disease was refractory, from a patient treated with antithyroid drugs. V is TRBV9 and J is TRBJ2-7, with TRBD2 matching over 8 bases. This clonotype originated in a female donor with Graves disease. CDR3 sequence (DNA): TGTGCCAGCGGGGGTAGCGGGACCTACGAGCAGTACTTC. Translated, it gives CASGGSGTYEQYF. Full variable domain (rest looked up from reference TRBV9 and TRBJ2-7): DSGVTQTPKHLITATGQRVTLRCSPRSGDLSVYWYQQSLDQGLQFLIQYYNGEERAKGNILERFSAQQFPDLHSELNLSSLELGDSALYFCASGGSGTYEQYFGPGTRLTVT.